Reported below is one T cell receptor beta chain. The data were taken from a study of blood T cell repertoires in COVID-19. Study information: Donors in the United States, Italy and Spain gave samples during acute or convalescent COVID-19. Nucleic acid was either cDNA or gDNA, and it came from T cells, B-cell-depleted T cells, or PBMCs.

Per the authors' pipeline: Cell counts per sample came from amplifying reference gene primers. Here immunoSEQ multiplex PCR was the method, and the copy in TCRdb shows in-frame clones only, minus some. The D gene and trimming were derived from the DNA, and the V and J assignments and clone size from that table. The sample includes more than 45,000 clones, approximately 90% of them seen just once. This CDR3 spans 11 amino acids. Deletions cut 3 bases from V and 3 bases from J, with 2 bases between. Germline assignment: CDR1 KGHSH and CDR2 LQKENI. J is TRBJ2-5 and V is TRBV18; unclear D gene. The receptor was derived from a woman in her 70s with active COVID-19. The sample taken for sequencing was peripheral blood. In DNA form, the CDR3 reads TGTGCCAGCTCACCCGAAGAGACCCAGTACTTC. It specifies CASSPEETQYF.